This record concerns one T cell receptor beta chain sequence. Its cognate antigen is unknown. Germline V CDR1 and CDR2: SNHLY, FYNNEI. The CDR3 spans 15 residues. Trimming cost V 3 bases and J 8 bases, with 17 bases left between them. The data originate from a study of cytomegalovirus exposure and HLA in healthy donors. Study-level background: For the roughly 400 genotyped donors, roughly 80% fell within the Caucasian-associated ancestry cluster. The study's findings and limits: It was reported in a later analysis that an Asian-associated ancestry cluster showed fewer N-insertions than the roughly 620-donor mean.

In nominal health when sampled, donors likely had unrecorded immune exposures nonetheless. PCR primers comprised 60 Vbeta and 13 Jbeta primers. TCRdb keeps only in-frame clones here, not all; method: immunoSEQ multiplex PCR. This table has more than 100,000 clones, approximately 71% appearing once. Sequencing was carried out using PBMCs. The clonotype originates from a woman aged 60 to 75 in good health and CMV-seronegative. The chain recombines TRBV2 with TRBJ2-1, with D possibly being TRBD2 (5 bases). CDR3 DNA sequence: TGTGCCAGCAGTGACGGGGTATTTACCTTCGATGAGCAGTTCTTC. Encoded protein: CASSDGVFTFDEQFF.